Listed here is a single T cell receptor beta chain. Its antigen is not yet known. Within one base of it there is no much larger clone, and no base qualities were kept. TCRbeta CDR3 regions were amplified from genomic DNA by means of the immunoSEQ Assay, a bias-controlled multiplex PCR. As for the authors' bioinformatics: The number of nucleated cells in each sample was estimated by amplification of reference gene primers within the assay. To quantify the absolute abundance of each unique TCRbeta CDR3 rearrangement, sequence reads were collapsed and filtered. For each sample, productive Simpson clonality was calculated as the square root of Simpson's diversity index across productive rearrangements. Entries here come from immuneACCESS through TCRdb and include only in-frame sequences with V and J called. Some clones fail to appear in such tables; in the studies checked, an unresolved V gene covers under half of the shortfall, and the cause of the remainder is unknown. The D gene and trimming were derived from the DNA, and the V and J assignments and clone size from that table. The sample table lists around 310,000 clones, 75% to 90% of them with a count of one. The leading ten clones occupy approximately 12% of the sample.

The sample belongs to a study of blood T cell repertoires in COVID-19 (dated by TCRdb to about 2020). A note on the overall study: Samples from collaborators originated in the United States, Italy and Spain and spanned both the acute and convalescent phases of COVID-19. Where available, HLA class I and class II types were taken from metadata supplied by the sample provider and were not determined by assay-based typing. The material from the prospective study consisted of cDNA or gDNA derived from T cells, B-cell-depleted T cells, or PBMCs. Samples came from the ongoing ImmuneRACE study (first 160 participants) plus 1,254 subjects from 6 global collaborators. Nearly every sample came with metadata listing a de-identified subject ID, COVID-19 status, age in years and sex. Subjects who had been exposed to COVID-19, were actively infected with it, or had recovered from it provided the deeply sampled blood TCRbeta repertoires that made up the dataset. The repertoires were released in a freely available public database meant as a resource for research on the immune response to SARS-CoV-2. Study-level results and caveats: Clinical and demographic metadata were provided uncurated, with the amount varying by source and participant.

CDR1 and CDR2 were assigned from the germline V gene as SQVTM and ANQGSEA. Spanning cysteine to phenylalanine, the CDR3 consists of 12 amino acids. This entry keeps only the CDR3 DNA: 36 bases, framed from base 1. The junction carries 12 bases between V and J, which are trimmed by 2 bases and 8 bases respectively. Each collaborating institution followed its own protocols to collect whole blood in K2EDTA tubes. For TCRbeta analysis, collaborators shipped samples as frozen whole blood, isolated PBMCs, or DNA extracted from either of those sample types. The rearrangement combines TRBV29-1 with TRBJ1-2; TRBD1 is possibly the D segment (5 matching bases). The sequence derives from a woman aged 60-75 years with acute or convalescent COVID-19. The sequenced sample consisted of peripheral blood. Here is the DNA: TGCAGCGTTGAAAGGGGAGGGGAAGGCTACACCTTC. Its product reads: CSVERGGEGYTF.